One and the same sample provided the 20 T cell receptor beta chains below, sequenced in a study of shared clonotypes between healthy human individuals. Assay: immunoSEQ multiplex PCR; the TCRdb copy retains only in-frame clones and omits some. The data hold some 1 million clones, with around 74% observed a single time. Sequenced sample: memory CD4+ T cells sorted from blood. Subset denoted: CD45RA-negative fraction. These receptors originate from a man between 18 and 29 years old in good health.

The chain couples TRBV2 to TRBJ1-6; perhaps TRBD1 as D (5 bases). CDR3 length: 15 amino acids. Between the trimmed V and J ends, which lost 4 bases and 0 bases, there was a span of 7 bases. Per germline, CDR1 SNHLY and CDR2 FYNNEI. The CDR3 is CASSGQNSYNSPLHF. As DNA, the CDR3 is TGTGCCAGCAGTGGACAGAACTCCTATAATTCACCCCTCCACTTT.

The CDR3 is CASSLAGENEQFF. In nucleotides, the CDR3 is TGTGCCAGCAGCTTGGCAGGGGAAAATGAGCAGTTCTTC. V gene TRBV5-4 combines with J gene TRBJ2-1, with TRBD1 as a possible D gene (6 bases). The CDR3 spans 13 residues. Germline values: CDR1 SGHNT, CDR2 YYREEE (reference sequence). V was pared by 0 bases and J by 7 bases, with 8 bases between.

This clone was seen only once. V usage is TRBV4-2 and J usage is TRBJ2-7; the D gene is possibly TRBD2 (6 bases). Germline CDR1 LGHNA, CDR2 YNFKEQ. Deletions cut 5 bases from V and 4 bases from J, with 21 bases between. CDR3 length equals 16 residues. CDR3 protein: CASSSPQTTSQYEQYF. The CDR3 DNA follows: TGTGCCAGCAGCTCGCCCCAAACAACTAGCCAGTACGAGCAGTACTTC.

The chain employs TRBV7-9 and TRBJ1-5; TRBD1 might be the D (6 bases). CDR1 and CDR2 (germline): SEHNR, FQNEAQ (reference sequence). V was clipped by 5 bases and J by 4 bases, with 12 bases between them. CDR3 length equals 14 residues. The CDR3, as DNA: TGTGCCAGCAGCAAACAGGGTGAGAATCAGCCCCAGCATTTT. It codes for CASSKQGENQPQHF. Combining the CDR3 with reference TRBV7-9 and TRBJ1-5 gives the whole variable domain DTGVSQNPRHKITKRGQNVTFRCDPISEHNRLYWYRQTLGQGPEFLTYFQNEAQLEKSRLLSDRFSAERPKGSFSTLEIQRTEQGDSAMYLCASSKQGENQPQHFGDGTRLSIL.

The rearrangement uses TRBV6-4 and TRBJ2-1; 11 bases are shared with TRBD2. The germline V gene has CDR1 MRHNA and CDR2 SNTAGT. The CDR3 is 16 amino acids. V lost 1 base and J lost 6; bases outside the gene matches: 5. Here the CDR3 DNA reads TGTGCCAGCAGTGACTTCGGGACTAGCGGCCCCAATGAGCAGTTCTTC. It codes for CASSDFGTSGPNEQFF.

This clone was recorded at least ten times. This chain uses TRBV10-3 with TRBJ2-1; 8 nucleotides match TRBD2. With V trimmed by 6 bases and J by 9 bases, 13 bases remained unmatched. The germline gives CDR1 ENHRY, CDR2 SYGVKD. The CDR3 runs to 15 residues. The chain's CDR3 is CAIRPEGGGSPEQFF. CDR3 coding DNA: TGTGCCATCAGGCCCGAGGGCGGGGGGAGCCCTGAGCAGTTCTTC.

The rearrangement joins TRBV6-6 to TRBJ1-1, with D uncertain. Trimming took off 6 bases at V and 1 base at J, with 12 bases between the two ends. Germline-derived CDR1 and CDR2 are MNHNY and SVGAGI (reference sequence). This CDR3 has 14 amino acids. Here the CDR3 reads CASRGGPTNTEAFF. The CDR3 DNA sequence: TGTGCCAGCAGAGGCGGACCCACGAACACTGAAGCTTTCTTT.

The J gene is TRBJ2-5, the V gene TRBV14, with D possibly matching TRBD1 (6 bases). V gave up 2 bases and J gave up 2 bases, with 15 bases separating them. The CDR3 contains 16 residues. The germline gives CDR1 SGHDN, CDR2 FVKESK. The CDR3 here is CASSQRRGSIQETQYF. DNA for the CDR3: TGTGCCAGCAGCCAACGCAGGGGAAGCATTCAAGAGACCCAGTACTTC.

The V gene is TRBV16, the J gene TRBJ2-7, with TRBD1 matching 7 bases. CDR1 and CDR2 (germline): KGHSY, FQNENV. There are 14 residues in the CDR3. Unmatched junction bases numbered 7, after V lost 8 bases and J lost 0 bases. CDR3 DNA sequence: TGTGCCAGCGCTCGGACAGGCGGCTCCTACGAGCAGTACTTC. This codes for CASARTGGSYEQYF.

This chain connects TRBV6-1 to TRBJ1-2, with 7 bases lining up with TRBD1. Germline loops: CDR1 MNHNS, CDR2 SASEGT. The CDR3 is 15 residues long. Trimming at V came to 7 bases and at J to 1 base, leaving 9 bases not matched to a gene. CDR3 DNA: TGTGCCAGCACCCTGGGGACAGACTTTAACTATGGCTACACCTTC. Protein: CASTLGTDFNYGYTF.

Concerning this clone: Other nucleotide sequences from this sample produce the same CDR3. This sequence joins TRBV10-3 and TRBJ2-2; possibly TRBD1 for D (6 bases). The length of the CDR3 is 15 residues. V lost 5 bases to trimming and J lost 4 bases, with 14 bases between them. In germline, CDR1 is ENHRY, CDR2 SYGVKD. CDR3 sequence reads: CAISRGQGGTGELFF. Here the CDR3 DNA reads TGTGCCATCAGTCGGGGCCAAGGGGGCACCGGGGAGCTGTTTTTT.

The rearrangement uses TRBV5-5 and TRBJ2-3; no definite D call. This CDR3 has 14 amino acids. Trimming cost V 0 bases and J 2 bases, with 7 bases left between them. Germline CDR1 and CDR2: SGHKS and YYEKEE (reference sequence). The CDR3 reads CASSLGWATDTQYF. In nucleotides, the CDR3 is TGTGCCAGCAGCTTGGGTTGGGCCACAGATACGCAGTATTTT.

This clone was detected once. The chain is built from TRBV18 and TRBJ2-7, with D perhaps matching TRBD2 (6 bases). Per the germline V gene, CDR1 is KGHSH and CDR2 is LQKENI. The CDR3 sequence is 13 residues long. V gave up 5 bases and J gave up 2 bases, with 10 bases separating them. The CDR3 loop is CASSSRLAYEQYF. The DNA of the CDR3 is TGTGCCAGCTCATCGAGACTAGCCTACGAGCAGTACTTC.

The CDR3 coding sequence is TGTGCCAGCAGCCGGTCCGGGACTAGCGGGGAGACCCAGTACTTC. It encodes CASSRSGTSGETQYF. The chain is built from TRBV14 and TRBJ2-5; TRBD2 matches 12 bases. The V gene's germline CDR1 is SGHDN and CDR2 FVKESK. This CDR3 comprises 15 residues. J gave up 5 bases and V 4 bases, and 5 bases lay outside the gene matches.

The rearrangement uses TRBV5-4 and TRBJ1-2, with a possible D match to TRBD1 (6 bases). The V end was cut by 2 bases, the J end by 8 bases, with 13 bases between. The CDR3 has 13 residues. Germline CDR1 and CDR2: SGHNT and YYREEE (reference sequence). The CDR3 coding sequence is TGTGCCAGCAGCTTCTCCGGGGGCACGGGCTACACCTTC. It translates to CASSFSGGTGYTF.

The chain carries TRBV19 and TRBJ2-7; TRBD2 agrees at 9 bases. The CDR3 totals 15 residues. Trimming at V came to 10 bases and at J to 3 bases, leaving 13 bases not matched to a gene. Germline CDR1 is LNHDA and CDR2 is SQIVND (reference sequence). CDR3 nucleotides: TGTGCCACCCAATTTAGAGCGGGAGGTGTCTACGAGCAGTACTTC. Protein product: CATQFRAGGVYEQYF.

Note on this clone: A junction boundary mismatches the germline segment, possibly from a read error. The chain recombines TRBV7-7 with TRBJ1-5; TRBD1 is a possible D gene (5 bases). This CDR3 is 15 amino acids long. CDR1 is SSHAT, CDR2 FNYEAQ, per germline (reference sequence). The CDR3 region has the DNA TGTGCTAGCAGCTTAGGCAGGGATACCAATCAGCCCCAGCATTTT. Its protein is CASSLGRDTNQPQHF. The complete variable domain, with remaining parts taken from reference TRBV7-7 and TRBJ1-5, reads GAGVSQSPRYKVTKRGQDVTLRCDPISSHATLYWYQQALGQGPEFLTYFNYEAQPDKSGLPSDRFSAERPEGSISTLTIQRTEQRDSAMYRCASSLGRDTNQPQHFGDGTRLSIL.

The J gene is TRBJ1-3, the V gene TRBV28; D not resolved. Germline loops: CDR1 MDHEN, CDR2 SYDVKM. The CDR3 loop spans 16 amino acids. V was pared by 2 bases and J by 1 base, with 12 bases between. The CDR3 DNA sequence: TGTGCCAGCAGTTTAATGGCCCGCGGATCTGGAAACACCATATATTTT. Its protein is CASSLMARGSGNTIYF.

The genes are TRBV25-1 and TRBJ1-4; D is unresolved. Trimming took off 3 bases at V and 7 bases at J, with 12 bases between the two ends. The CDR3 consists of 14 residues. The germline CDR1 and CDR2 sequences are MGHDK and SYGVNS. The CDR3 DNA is TGTGCCAGCAGTGATCTGGGTCCTCCTGAAAAACTGTTTTTT. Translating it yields CASSDLGPPEKLFF.

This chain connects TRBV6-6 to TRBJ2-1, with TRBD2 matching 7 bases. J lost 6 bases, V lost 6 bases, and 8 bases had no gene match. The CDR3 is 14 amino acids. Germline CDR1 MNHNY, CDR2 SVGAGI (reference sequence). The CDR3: CASRGGSFFNEQFF. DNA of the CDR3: TGTGCCAGCAGGGGGGGGTCTTTTTTCAATGAGCAGTTCTTC.